Following are 13 T cell receptor beta chains from one sample sequenced in a study of T-cell reconstitution after alpha-beta-depleted transplantation in children. Unique molecular identifiers were incorporated during preparation of the TCRbeta library. TCRdb redid the calling of the PCR reads with MiXCR, one entry per CDR3 protein. The sample gives roughly 500,000 distinct CDR3 sequences, over 25% of which show up once; approximately 2.3% is in the top ten. The sequences come from PBMCs from the stem cell graft donor, collected from the stem cell graft. The receptors stem from a human donor who donated a stem cell graft to a child with aplastic anemia.

The rearrangement uses TRBV5-1 and TRBJ2-1; D is unclear. CDR3 size: 15 residues. CDR1 and CDR2 from the germline V gene are SGHRS and YFSETQ. V was pared by 6 bases and J by 4 bases, with 17 bases between. CDR3 loop: CASTSEWPRYNEQFF. In DNA, the CDR3 is TGCGCCAGCACCTCCGAGTGGCCTCGGTACAATGAGCAGTTCTTC. Variable domain in full (rest from reference TRBV5-1 and TRBJ2-1): KAGVTQTPRYLIKTRGQQVTLSCSPISGHRSVSWYQQTPGQGLQFLFEYFSETQRNKGNFPGRFSGRQFSNSRSEMNVSTLELGDSALYLCASTSEWPRYNEQFFGPGTRLTVL.

This clonotype showed up many times. J is TRBJ2-2 and V is TRBV30; weak D call: TRBD1 (5 bases). With 2 bases removed from V and 5 bases from J, the gap between germline ends came to 15 bases. Germline CDR1 reads GTSNPN; CDR2 reads SVGIG (reference sequence). The length of the CDR3 is 15 residues. The CDR3: CAWSPRRTITGELFF. The CDR3 DNA sequence: TGTGCCTGGAGTCCCCGACGGACAATAACCGGGGAGCTGTTTTTT.

This rearrangement joins TRBV7-8 to TRBJ2-7, with 11 bases fitting TRBD1. Looked up from germline, CDR1 is SGHVS and CDR2 is FQNEAQ. This CDR3 comprises 15 residues. The V and J ends lost 5 bases and 0 bases, in that order; junction bases with no gene match: 3. In DNA, the CDR3 is TGTGCCAGCAGCCCCGGGACAGGGGGCTCCTACGAGCAGTACGTC. It specifies CASSPGTGGSYEQYV.

This clonotype was found a few times. This chain uses TRBV29-1 with TRBJ2-5, with D tentatively TRBD1 (6 bases). Germline loops: CDR1 SQVTM, CDR2 ANQGSEA. The CDR3 consists of 13 residues. Trimming took 4 bases from V and 4 from J, leaving 13 bases between them. In DNA form, the CDR3 reads TGCAGCGTTGCCAGGGGATGGGGAGAGACCCAGTACTTC. Protein: CSVARGWGETQYF.

This chain links TRBV12-3 or TRBV12-4 with TRBJ2-3, with TRBD2 as a possible D gene (6 bases). There are 14 residues in the CDR3. V lost 3 bases and J lost 5, with 12 bases in between. CDR3 bases: TGTGCCAGCAGTTTTGGCGGAGCGGGAGATACGCAGTATTTT. Translated: CASSFGGAGDTQYF.

This clonotype has more than one count but fewer than ten. The V call is TRBV12-5, the J call TRBJ2-7, with 7 bases matching TRBD2. V dropped 2 bases and J dropped 3; count of bases not matched to a gene: 10. The CDR3 consists of 16 residues. Germline CDR1 and CDR2: LGHNT and FRNRAP. CDR3 in DNA: TGTGCTAGTGGTTTGAGCGGGGCCGGATTCTACTACGAGCAGTACGTC. The encoded protein is CASGLSGAGFYYEQYV.

The chain carries TRBV7-9 and TRBJ1-4; possibly TRBD1 for D (6 bases). The CDR3 is 16 residues long. Looked up from germline, CDR1 is SEHNR and CDR2 is FQNEAQ (reference sequence). Trimming pared 5 bases from V and 8 bases from J, leaving 21 bases between. The CDR3 DNA is TGTGCCAGCAGCCCGGGGGCAGGGGCGGATCGGGAAAAACTGTTTTTT. Translation: CASSPGAGADREKLFF.

This clonotype was picked up a small number of times. V is TRBV29-1 and J is TRBJ2-6, with TRBD1 matching 10 bases. This CDR3 spans 15 amino acids. The germline V gene has CDR1 SQVTM and CDR2 ANQGSEA. Trimming at V came to 6 bases and at J to 0 bases, leaving 2 bases not matched to a gene. CDR3 nucleotides: TGCAGCGTGGGGACAGGGGACTCTGGGGCCAACGTCCTGACTTTC. Translated, it gives CSVGTGDSGANVLTF.

This clonotype has just a few counts. The J gene is TRBJ2-3, the V gene TRBV5-5, with no clear D. V lost 4 bases, J lost 3 bases, and 15 bases lay in between. Germline V CDR1 and CDR2: SGHKS, YYEKEE (reference sequence). The CDR3 extends over 15 amino acids. CDR3 region: CASSHGSPETDTQYF. The DNA for the CDR3 is TGTGCCAGCAGCCACGGTAGCCCTGAGACAGATACGCAGTATTTT.

This clonotype was counted a few times. The gene calls are TRBV12-3 or TRBV12-4 and TRBJ1-5; D gene uncertain. With 8 bases removed from V and 0 bases from J, the gap between germline ends came to 11 bases. The CDR3 extends over 14 amino acids. CDR3 coding DNA: TGTGCCAGCTCCAGTCCCAATAGCAATCAGCCCCAGCATTTT. Translating gives CASSSPNSNQPQHF.

The chain is built from TRBV5-1 and TRBJ1-2, with a weak D call TRBD1 (5 bases). CDR1 SGHRS and CDR2 YFSETQ come from the germline V gene. The CDR3 has 14 amino acids. The V end lost 0 bases, the J end lost 6 bases, and 12 bases lay between the germline ends. CDR3 sequence: CASSLGQIRDGYTF. CDR3 DNA sequence: TGCGCCAGCAGCTTGGGACAGATTCGAGATGGCTACACCTTC.

CDR3 protein: CALSPSGHNEQFF. CDR3 in DNA: TGTGCCCTATCCCCTAGCGGACATAATGAGCAGTTCTTC. V and J are TRBV10-3 and TRBJ2-1, with TRBD2 matching 7 bases. V dropped 11 bases and J dropped 7; count of bases not matched to a gene: 11. This CDR3 is built from 13 residues. Germline V gene data show CDR1 as ENHRY and CDR2 as SYGVKD.

The chain employs TRBV29-1 and TRBJ2-2; unclear D gene. Germline V gene lookup returns CDR1 SQVTM and CDR2 ANQGSEA. V was cut by 4 bases and J by 1 base, with 4 bases left in between. The CDR3 sequence is 12 residues long. The CDR3 DNA follows: TGCAGCGTTGTGGAGAACACCGGGGAGCTGTTTTTT. It encodes CSVVENTGELFF.